Listed below are T cell receptor beta chains from one sample, sequenced in a study of blood T cells in healthy people across ages. Using its own MiXCR run on the 5' RACE reads, TCRdb lists one record per CDR3 protein. The data show some 1,000,000 distinct CDR3 sequences, almost 25% seen once. This same sample was also taken into another study, of T cells of mothers and their children.

Sequencing was carried out using blood. These receptors came from a girl aged 2 to 9 in good health. Each CDR3 is given with its conserved first and last residue. The order of the fields is V gene, D gene, J gene, clone size, CDR3 DNA, CDR3 protein. D genes are given only for firm matches. Part of the rows lack a size; the others show once, few, many or a class for expanded clones.

TRBV6-5	-	TRBJ1-5	few	TGTGCCAGCAGCCCGGTTGTCAGCTACAATCAGCCCCAGCATTTT	CASSPVVSYNQPQHF
TRBV20-1	TRBD1	TRBJ2-5	-	TGCAGCGCTAGAGAAAAACAGGGGGTCAAGACCCAGTACTTC	CSAREKQGVKTQYF
TRBV20-1	-	TRBJ2-7	-	TGCAGTGCTAGAGACCCTAGCGCGGCCTACGAGCAGTACTTC	CSARDPSAAYEQYF
TRBV5-1	-	TRBJ2-5	few	TGCGCCAGCAGCACCGGGGGACCAACCTTCCAAGAGACCCAGTACTTC	CASSTGGPTFQETQYF
TRBV12-5	-	TRBJ1-1	few	TGTGCTAGGGGTCTTCGACAGGATGAAGCTTTCTTT	CARGLRQDEAFF
TRBV10-3	TRBD1	TRBJ2-5	-	TGTGCCATCAGCTCTAGACAGGGAACTGGAGAGACCCAGTACTTC	CAISSRQGTGETQYF
TRBV20-1	-	TRBJ1-2	few	TGCAGTGCTATAGCCCCGCAAGAATATCATGGCTACACCTTC	CSAIAPQEYHGYTF
TRBV20-1	-	TRBJ2-5	few	TGCAGTGCTAGAGATAAGGGCGGGGGCTGGGAGACCCAGTACTTC	CSARDKGGGWETQYF
TRBV20-1	-	TRBJ2-7	-	TGCAGTGCTAGAGAAGAGGACGGGATTTACGAGCAGTACTTC	CSAREEDGIYEQYF
TRBV7-2	-	TRBJ2-5	few	TGTGCCAGCAGCTTAGACGGCAGGGGAAGAGAGACCCAGTACTTC	CASSLDGRGRETQYF
TRBV7-3	TRBD1	TRBJ1-1	few	TGTGCCAGCAGCAAGAACGGACAGGGGGCGAGCACTGAAGCTTTCTTT	CASSKNGQGASTEAFF
TRBV6-6	-	TRBJ2-3	-	TGTGCCTGCAGTTCAACTAGAACAGGGCCAGATACGCAGTATTTT	CACSSTRTGPDTQYF
TRBV25-1	-	TRBJ1-4	-	TGTGCCAGCAGTGGAAGGGAGCGGGCAGGTGATGAAAAACTGTTTTTT	CASSGRERAGDEKLFF
TRBV20-1	-	TRBJ2-2	-	TGCAGTGCCACGACCGGGGTCGGTAAGACCGGGGAGCTGTTTTTT	CSATTGVGKTGELFF
TRBV7-9	TRBD1	TRBJ2-3	few	TGTGCCAGCAGCACCAACAACAGGGGAAGGGGCACAGATACGCAGTATTTT	CASSTNNRGRGTDTQYF
TRBV7-9	TRBD1	TRBJ2-4	-	TGTGCCAGCAGCCCGACAGGGGTGGCCAAAAACATTCAGTACTTC	CASSPTGVAKNIQYF
TRBV5-1	TRBD1	TRBJ1-3	-	TGCGCCAGCAGCTTGGGGGACAGGGGCCGGTCCGGAAACACCATATATTTT	CASSLGDRGRSGNTIYF
TRBV14	TRBD1	TRBJ2-1	few	TGTGCCAGCAGCCAAATGTTCGGGACAGGTGATGATGAGCAGTTCTTC	CASSQMFGTGDDEQFF
TRBV4-1	-	TRBJ2-7	once	TGCGCCAGCAGCCAAGATCGAACAGGTTTCTACGAGCAGTACTTC	CASSQDRTGFYEQYF
TRBV13	-	TRBJ2-5	few	TGTGCCAGCAGCTCCTCACTCGTTATGTCAGGACAAGAGCAGTACTTC	CASSSSLVMSGQEQYF
TRBV6-6	TRBD2	TRBJ2-5	-	TGTGCCAGCCAAGGGACTACCCATGAGACCCAGTACTTC	CASQGTTHETQYF
TRBV11-3	TRBD2	TRBJ2-3	-	TGTGCCAGCAGCTTATCAGCGGGGGACAACGAAGATACGCAGTATTTT	CASSLSAGDNEDTQYF
TRBV7-3	-	TRBJ1-2	-	TGTGCCAGCAGCTCTAACCTGGATGGGGGCTACACCTTC	CASSSNLDGGYTF
TRBV20-1	-	TRBJ2-7	-	TGCAGTGCTAGGGGTGTAACACTTGCCGGACCAACCCTACGGGAGCAGTACTTC	CSARGVTLAGPTLREQYF
TRBV28	TRBD1	TRBJ2-7	-	TGTGCCAGCAGCGCGACAGGGATGGGCTACGAGCAGTACTTC	CASSATGMGYEQYF
TRBV25-1	-	TRBJ2-7	few	TGTGCCAGCAGTGCTCTGGACGGTTACGAGCAGTACTTC	CASSALDGYEQYF
TRBV20-1	TRBD1	TRBJ1-1	many	TGCAGTGCTAGAGGGACAGGGACAGGCACTGAAGCTTTCTTT	CSARGTGTGTEAFF
TRBV7-9	-	TRBJ2-2	-	TGTGCCAGCAGCTTAAATTGGAGGACGGGTATAACCGGGGAGCTGTTTTTT	CASSLNWRTGITGELFF
TRBV6-2/TRBV6-3	-	TRBJ2-1	few	TGTGCCAGCAGTTACGGAGGCACGGTGGAGCAGTTCTTC	CASSYGGTVEQFF
TRBV28	-	TRBJ2-3	-	TGTGCCAGCAGTCTCCGACTCGAGGTCGATACGCAGTATTTT	CASSLRLEVDTQYF
TRBV5-1	TRBD1	TRBJ1-2	-	TGCGCCAGCAGCTGGGACAGGGCAGGCTGCACCTTC	CASSWDRAGCTF
TRBV7-3	TRBD1	TRBJ2-5	many	TGTGCCAGCAGCTTAACCCAGGGGGCTGGAGAGACCCAGTACTTC	CASSLTQGAGETQYF
TRBV27	-	TRBJ1-5	many	TGTGCCAGCAGCTTGTCAGGGTACAATCAGCCCCAGCATTTT	CASSLSGYNQPQHF
TRBV27	-	TRBJ1-3	few	TGTGCCAGCAGTTTATTTGGCCCGGGAAACACCATATATTTT	CASSLFGPGNTIYF
TRBV29-1	-	TRBJ1-1	few	TGCAGCGTTGCGGGGGTATCCGAAGCTTTCTTT	CSVAGVSEAFF
TRBV4-2	TRBD2	TRBJ2-3	-	TGTGCCAGCAGCCAAGAGCCAGCGGGAGGCCTTTCGCCCACAGATACGCAGTATTTT	CASSQEPAGGLSPTDTQYF
TRBV7-2	TRBD1	TRBJ1-1	-	TGTGCCAGCAGCTCGGAGGGGACAGTGAGAACTGAAGCTTTCTTT	CASSSEGTVRTEAFF
TRBV20-1	-	TRBJ2-5	-	TGCAGTGCTAGAGGGCACAATGAGGGAGAGACCCAGTACTTC	CSARGHNEGETQYF
TRBV7-2	TRBD1	TRBJ1-2	few	TGTGCCAGCAGCTCCCCTGGGACAGAACGGGGCTACACCTTC	CASSSPGTERGYTF
TRBV6-1	-	TRBJ2-2	few	TGTGCCAGCATCCAGACAGGGAACACCGGGGAGCTGTTTTTT	CASIQTGNTGELFF